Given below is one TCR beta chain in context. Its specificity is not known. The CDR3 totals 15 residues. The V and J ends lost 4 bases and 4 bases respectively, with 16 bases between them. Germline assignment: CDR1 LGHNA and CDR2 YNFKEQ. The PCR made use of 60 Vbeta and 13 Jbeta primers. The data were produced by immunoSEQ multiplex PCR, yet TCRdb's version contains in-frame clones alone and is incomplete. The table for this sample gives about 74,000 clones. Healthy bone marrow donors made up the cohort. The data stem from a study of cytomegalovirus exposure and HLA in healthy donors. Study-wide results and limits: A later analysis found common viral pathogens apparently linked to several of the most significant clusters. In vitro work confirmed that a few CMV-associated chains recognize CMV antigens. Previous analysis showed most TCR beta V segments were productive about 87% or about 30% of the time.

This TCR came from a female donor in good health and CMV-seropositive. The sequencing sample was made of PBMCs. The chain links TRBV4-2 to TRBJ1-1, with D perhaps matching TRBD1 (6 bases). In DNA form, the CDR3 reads TGTGCCAGCAGCCGAGGACAGTTGATGAGCACTGAAGCTTTCTTT. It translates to CASSRGQLMSTEAFF.